The 2 T cell receptor beta chains below all came from one sample that was sequenced in a study of identical twins. TCRdb re-analysed the 5' RACE reads in MiXCR, keeping a single row per CDR3 protein. The sample gives approximately 630,000 distinct CDR3 sequences, under 8.5% of which show up once; 1.6% is in the top ten. Another study also made use of these data, one on yellow fever vaccine responses in identical twins.

The sequenced material came from PBMCs. Receptor source: a woman aged 18-29 years in good health.

This clonotype was seen repeatedly, ten times or more. The rearrangement uses TRBV7-2 and TRBJ2-1; TRBD2 matches at 14 bases. The CDR3 loop spans 17 amino acids. Germline V gene lookup returns CDR1 SGHTA and CDR2 FQGNSA. V was pared by 5 bases and J by 6 bases, with 9 bases of the junction left unmatched. The CDR3 DNA sequence: TGTGCCAGCAGCCTAGGACTAGCGGGAGGTATAGTCAATGAGCAGTTCTTC. Its translation: CASSLGLAGGIVNEQFF. Variable domain in full (rest from reference TRBV7-2 and TRBJ2-1): GAGVSQSPSNKVTEKGKDVELRCDPISGHTALYWYRQSLGQGLEFLIYFQGNSAPDKSGLPSDRFSAERTGGSVSTLTIQRTQQEDSAVYLCASSLGLAGGIVNEQFFGPGTRLTVL.

This clonotype was observed a few times. The chain employs TRBV7-2 and TRBJ2-7, with 11 nucleotides matching TRBD1. The CDR3 consists of 16 residues. Trimming at V came to 1 base and at J to 4 bases, leaving 6 bases not matched to a gene. Germline CDR1 reads SGHTA; CDR2 reads FQGNSA. The chain's CDR3 is CASSLVGRDRGYEQYF. The CDR3 DNA follows: TGTGCCAGCAGCTTAGTCGGCCGGGACAGGGGGTACGAGCAGTACTTC.